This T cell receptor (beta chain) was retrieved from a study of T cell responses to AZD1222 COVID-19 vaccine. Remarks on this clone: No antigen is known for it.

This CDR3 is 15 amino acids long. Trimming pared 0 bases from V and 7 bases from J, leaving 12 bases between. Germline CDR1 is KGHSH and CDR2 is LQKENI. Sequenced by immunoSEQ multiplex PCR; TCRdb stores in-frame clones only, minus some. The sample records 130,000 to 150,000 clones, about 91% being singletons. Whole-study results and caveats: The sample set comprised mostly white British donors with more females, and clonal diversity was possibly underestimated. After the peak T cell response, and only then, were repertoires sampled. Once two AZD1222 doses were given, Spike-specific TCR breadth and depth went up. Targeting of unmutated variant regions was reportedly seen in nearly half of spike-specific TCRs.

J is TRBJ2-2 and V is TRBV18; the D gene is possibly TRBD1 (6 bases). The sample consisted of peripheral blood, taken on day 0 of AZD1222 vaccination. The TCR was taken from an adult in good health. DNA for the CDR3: TGTGCCAGCTCACCACCTACAGGGATAGGCGGGGAGCTGTTTTTT. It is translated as CASSPPTGIGGELFF.